This T cell receptor beta chain was obtained from a study of vaccination and CD4 T cells after COVID-19. The wider study: Vaccination of participants consisted of two doses of either BNT162b2 or mRNA-1273 vaccine.

On this clonotype: Its cognate antigen is unknown. The junction differs from germline at one of its ends, possibly a read error.

TCRdb analysed the PCR reads with MiXCR anew, one entry per CDR3 protein. The table includes 20,000 to 30,000 distinct CDR3 sequences, 51% detected once. General study points: In convalescent patients, 304 of 307 vaccine-specific clones were mono-reactive for SARS-CoV-2 spike. The study found median SARS-CoV-2-reactive clonotypes rising from roughly 19 to 38, not significantly.

The material was CD4+ T cells from blood, obtained before SARS-CoV-2 vaccination. The sequence came from a human donor who had recovered from COVID-19.

CDR3 sequence reads: CSAGERSSYNEQFF. CDR3 bases: TGCAGTGCTGGAGAGCGGAGCTCGTACAATGAGCAGTTCTTC. The rearrangement links TRBV20-1 to TRBJ2-1; a possible D gene is TRBD2 (5 bases). The CDR3 sequence is 14 residues long. CDR1 is DFQATT and CDR2 is SNEGSKA in the germline V gene (reference sequence).